The 25 T cell receptor beta chains reported below all come from one sample, sequenced in a study of identical twins. MiXCR was run by TCRdb on the 5' RACE reads, yielding one entry per CDR3 protein. The sample carries around 690,000 distinct CDR3 sequences, 20% to 25% recorded once. These records were also assigned to another study, of T cells expressing NK-cell markers.

Sequencing used PBMCs. These receptors were collected from a woman between 18 and 29 years old in good health.

This chain uses TRBV20-1 with TRBJ2-3; the D gene is possibly TRBD2 (5 bases). Trimming cost V 5 bases and J 5 bases, with 14 bases left between them. Germline-derived CDR1 and CDR2 are DFQATT and SNEGSKA (reference sequence). This CDR3 is built from 13 residues. CDR3 sequence (DNA): TGCAGTGCTGAAGGACTGTTCAAAGATACGCAGTATTTT. This gives the protein CSAEGLFKDTQYF.

The V gene is TRBV15, the J gene TRBJ1-1, with TRBD1 as a possible D gene (5 bases). The CDR3 sequence is 13 residues long. CDR1 and CDR2 (germline): LNHNV, YYDKDF (reference sequence). V lost 5 bases and J 4 bases, leaving 11 bases between the germline ends. CDR3 sequence: CATSGTLGTEAFF. For the CDR3, the DNA is TGTGCCACCAGCGGGACGTTAGGCACTGAAGCTTTCTTT.

The J gene is TRBJ2-7, the V gene TRBV7-8; weak D call: TRBD2 (5 bases). The CDR3 loop spans 15 amino acids. Per germline, CDR1 SGHVS and CDR2 FQNEAQ. Deletions cut 4 bases from V and 0 bases from J, with 13 bases between. As DNA, the CDR3 is TGTGCCAGCAGCTCCGGACTCCGGGCCTCCTACGAGCAGTACTTC. Translating it yields CASSSGLRASYEQYF.

The CDR3 bases are TGTGCCAGCAGTTTAATCGGGGGTCGGCAGTTCTTC. This translates into CASSLIGGRQFF. V is TRBV12-3 or TRBV12-4 and J is TRBJ2-1; perhaps TRBD2 as D (6 bases). This CDR3 is built from 12 residues. Trimming shortened V by 2 bases and J by 12 bases, and 11 bases separated the two germline ends.

V gene TRBV9 combines with J gene TRBJ1-2; a possible D gene is TRBD1 (5 bases). Trimming cost V 0 bases and J 8 bases, with 11 bases left between them. This CDR3 has 13 amino acids. Germline V CDR1 and CDR2: SGDLS, YYNGEE. The CDR3 coding sequence is TGTGCCAGCAGCGTAGAGCGGGGGGGAGGCTACACCTTC. Translated: CASSVERGGGYTF. The full variable domain, with the rest looked up from reference TRBV9 and TRBJ1-2, is DSGVTQTPKHLITATGQRVTLRCSPRSGDLSVYWYQQSLDQGLQFLIQYYNGEERAKGNILERFSAQQFPDLHSELNLSSLELGDSALYFCASSVERGGGYTFGSGTRLTVV.

This clonotype occurred many times. The chain recombines TRBV10-3 with TRBJ2-2, with unresolved D. Trimming cost V 3 bases and J 0 bases, with 2 bases left between them. There are 13 residues in the CDR3. Germline V gene sequence: CDR1 ENHRY, CDR2 SYGVKD. CDR3 sequence (DNA): TGTGCCATCAGTGACCCGAACACCGGGGAGCTGTTTTTT. Translation: CAISDPNTGELFF.

The V gene is TRBV18, the J gene TRBJ2-7; TRBD2 agrees at 7 bases. Germline CDR1 is KGHSH and CDR2 is LQKENI. This CDR3 contains 14 residues. Trimming cost V 6 bases and J 4 bases; bases outside gene matches: 9. For the CDR3, the DNA is TGTGCCAGCTCCTCGGCTAGCGGAGGATACGAGCAGTACTTC. Its protein product is CASSSASGGYEQYF. The complete variable domain, with remaining parts taken from reference TRBV18 and TRBJ2-7, reads NAGVMQNPRHLVRRRGQEARLRCSPMKGHSHVYWYRQLPEEGLKFMVYLQKENIIDESGMPKERFSAEFPKEGPSILRIQQVVRGDSAAYFCASSSASGGYEQYFGPGTRLTVT.

The chain carries TRBV6-1 and TRBJ2-7; possible D gene TRBD2, 6 bases. Per the germline V gene, CDR1 is MNHNS and CDR2 is SASEGT. V was trimmed by 7 bases and J by 4 bases, leaving 17 bases between them. The CDR3 consists of 14 residues. The chain's CDR3 is CASTRSGGAYEQYF. The CDR3 DNA is TGTGCCAGCACCCGTTCGGGCGGGGCTTACGAGCAGTACTTC.

V is TRBV29-1 and J is TRBJ2-5; the match to TRBD1 covers 8 bases. CDR1 SQVTM and CDR2 ANQGSEA come from the germline V gene. The ends lost 5 bases at V and 4 bases at J; junction bases unmatched: 6. The CDR3 sequence is 13 residues long. This CDR3 reads CSVNQGARETQYF. The DNA of the CDR3 is TGCAGCGTTAATCAGGGGGCCCGAGAGACCCAGTACTTC.

The chain employs TRBV19 and TRBJ2-1, with TRBD1 as a possible D gene (6 bases). Trimming removed 1 base at V and 3 bases at J, with 10 bases between. The CDR3 runs 15 residues. Germline CDR1 is LNHDA and CDR2 is SQIVND (reference sequence). The CDR3 sequence: CASSIVPGDYNEQFF. CDR3 DNA: TGTGCCAGTAGTATAGTTCCAGGGGACTACAATGAGCAGTTCTTC.

The J gene is TRBJ1-2, the V gene TRBV7-2; D is undetermined. Germline loops: CDR1 SGHTA, CDR2 FQGNSA. The germline V and J ends were trimmed by 3 bases and 3 bases, with 14 bases remaining between them. This CDR3 contains 15 residues. Here the CDR3 reads CASSFNKRTYYGYTF. CDR3 DNA sequence: TGTGCCAGCAGCTTTAACAAAAGGACCTACTATGGCTACACCTTC.

The chain's CDR3 is CASSAYGASGRNYEQYF. In nucleotides, the CDR3 is TGTGCCAGCAGTGCCTACGGGGCTAGCGGGAGAAATTACGAGCAGTACTTC. The genes are TRBV12-3 or TRBV12-4 and TRBJ2-7; 10 bases agree with TRBD2. The V and J ends lost 5 bases and 4 bases, in that order; junction bases with no gene match: 14. This CDR3 region has 17 residues.

This clonotype was seen repeatedly, ten times or more. The chain has TRBV29-1 and TRBJ2-1, with TRBD1 as a possible D gene (6 bases). Germline V gives CDR1 SQVTM, CDR2 ANQGSEA. The CDR3 consists of 13 residues. V was pared by 2 bases and J by 7 bases, with 12 bases between. CDR3 coding DNA: TGCAGCGTTGAAACAGGGAGTTTGAATGAGCAGTTCTTC. Protein sequence: CSVETGSLNEQFF.

In this sample, this clonotype turned up a few times. V and J are TRBV7-9 and TRBJ1-4; D not certain. Trimming shortened V by 7 bases and J by 0 bases, and 9 bases separated the two germline ends. The germline gives CDR1 SEHNR, CDR2 FQNEAQ (reference sequence). CDR3 length: 14 amino acids. The CDR3 nucleotides are TGTGCCAGCACCAAAGTTGCAACTAATGAAAAACTGTTTTTT. As protein: CASTKVATNEKLFF.

The chain joins TRBV5-1 to TRBJ2-3; TRBD1 is a possible D gene (5 bases). The germline V and J ends were trimmed by 4 bases and 2 bases, with 11 bases remaining between them. The CDR3 runs 14 residues. In germline, CDR1 is SGHRS, CDR2 YFSETQ. This CDR3 reads CASSPAQDTDTQYF. As DNA, the CDR3 is TGCGCCAGCAGCCCCGCACAGGACACAGATACGCAGTATTTT.

There are a few counts of this clonotype. The rearrangement joins TRBV10-3 to TRBJ2-1; 9 positions agree with TRBD2. CDR3 size: 17 residues. The V and J ends lost 4 bases and 5 bases, in that order; junction bases with no gene match: 12. Germline values: CDR1 ENHRY, CDR2 SYGVKD. The CDR3 spells CAISGTSALPPHNEQFF. The CDR3 DNA follows: TGTGCCATCAGTGGGACTAGCGCCCTCCCGCCCCACAATGAGCAGTTCTTC.

The gene calls are TRBV29-1 and TRBJ2-1; 7 bases fit TRBD2. V gave up 4 bases and J gave up 5 bases; unmatched junction bases: 11. The CDR3 is 15 amino acids. CDR1 SQVTM and CDR2 ANQGSEA come from the germline V gene. CDR3 residues: CSVGRGSGVNNEQFF. The CDR3 DNA follows: TGCAGCGTTGGGCGCGGGAGCGGAGTTAACAATGAGCAGTTCTTC.

Many counts were recorded for this clonotype. J is TRBJ1-1 and V is TRBV12-3 or TRBV12-4; D might be TRBD1 (5 bases). The V and J ends lost 4 bases and 13 bases respectively, with 13 bases between them. This CDR3 region has 11 residues. CDR3 DNA: TGTGCCAGCAGTTCAACAGCCGGGGGTTTCTTT. Translated, it gives CASSSTAGGFF.

V is TRBV20-1 and J is TRBJ2-7, with a possible D match to TRBD2 (5 bases). V shed 3 bases and J shed 6 bases, with 6 bases lying between them. The CDR3 runs 10 residues. Germline CDR1 is DFQATT and CDR2 is SNEGSKA (reference sequence). CDR3 in amino acids: CSASEGEQYF. The CDR3, as DNA: TGCAGTGCTAGTGAGGGCGAGCAGTACTTC.

There are many counts of this clonotype. The chain employs TRBV9 and TRBJ2-4; TRBD2 matches 7 bases. This CDR3 has 15 amino acids. The germline gives CDR1 SGDLS, CDR2 YYNGEE. Trimming removed 3 bases from V and 6 bases from J; junction bases left unmatched: 9. The CDR3 protein is CASSGRDRGGNIQYF. The CDR3 DNA is TGTGCCAGCAGCGGAAGGGACCGCGGGGGAAACATTCAGTACTTC.

The genes are TRBV5-1 and TRBJ2-7, with D perhaps matching TRBD1 (5 bases). The CDR3 totals 15 residues. Germline lookup yields CDR1 SGHRS and CDR2 YFSETQ. V shed 0 bases and J shed 1 base, with 11 bases lying between them. CDR3 nucleotide sequence: TGCGCCAGCAGCTTGGAGGGGCAGCCATCCTACGAGCAGTACTTC. Protein sequence: CASSLEGQPSYEQYF.

This clonotype turned up a few times. The CDR3 DNA sequence: TGTGCCAGCAGCCTAGGGACTACGCCGGCGCCGGAGACCCAGTACTTC. Protein product: CASSLGTTPAPETQYF. The chain recombines TRBV7-8 with TRBJ2-5; TRBD2 agrees at 7 bases. Germline CDR1 and CDR2: SGHVS and FQNEAQ. V was pared by 5 bases and J by 5 bases, with 14 bases of the junction left unmatched. The CDR3 contains 16 residues.

V usage is TRBV4-2 and J usage is TRBJ2-2; 14 nucleotides align to TRBD2. CDR3 length: 16 amino acids. V gave up 5 bases and J gave up 8 bases; unmatched junction bases: 7. Germline loops: CDR1 LGHNA, CDR2 YNFKEQ. CDR3 in DNA: TGTGCCAGCAGCTCCAGACTAGCGGGGGGGCGAGGGGAGCTGTTTTTT. It translates to CASSSRLAGGRGELFF.

This clonotype was counted only a few times. V usage is TRBV5-6 and J usage is TRBJ1-2; tentatively, D is TRBD1 (6 bases). CDR1 is SGHDT, CDR2 YYEEEE, per germline. V lost 0 bases and J 5 bases, leaving 11 bases between the germline ends. The CDR3 runs to 14 residues. CDR3 coding DNA: TGTGCCAGCAGCTTGGGGACAGCTGATTATGGCTACACCTTC. This translates into CASSLGTADYGYTF.

The chain employs TRBV5-6 and TRBJ2-5, with D possibly matching TRBD2 (6 bases). V dropped 0 bases and J dropped 5 bases, with 8 bases sitting between them. This CDR3 contains 13 residues. Looked up from germline, CDR1 is SGHDT and CDR2 is YYEEEE. This chain's CDR3 is CASSLVLAETQYF. As DNA, the CDR3 is TGTGCCAGCAGCTTGGTTCTAGCGGAGACCCAGTACTTC.